These 22 T cell receptor beta chains came from one sample sequenced in a study of blood T cells in healthy people across ages. A second 7 to 11 cycle PCR used barcoded and J-beta primers. TCRdb reanalysed the 5' RACE reads using MiXCR and keeps one entry per CDR3 protein. The table lists roughly 650,000 distinct CDR3 sequences, approximately 30% of them singletons. What was sequenced was blood. These receptors originate from a woman of 80 years or more in good health.

This clonotype has ten or more counts. The chain links TRBV20-1 to TRBJ2-1, with TRBD2 matching 13 bases. The J segment lost 5 bases and the V segment lost 4 bases, leaving 8 bases of the junction unmatched. CDR3 length: 16 amino acids. Per germline, CDR1 DFQATT and CDR2 SNEGSKA (reference sequence). The CDR3, as DNA: TGCAGTGCTATCCCCGGGACTAGCGGGGTTCACAATGAGCAGTTCTTC. Protein sequence: CSAIPGTSGVHNEQFF.

Comments on this clonotype: A much larger clone sits a single nucleotide away, making a read error possible. The chain links TRBV5-6 to TRBJ2-5; D is unresolved. Trimming removed 1 base at V and 11 bases at J, with 12 bases between. The CDR3 loop spans 12 amino acids. The germline V gene encodes CDR1 SGHDT and CDR2 YYEEEE. CDR3 DNA: TGTGCCAGCAGCTTGAAGTTCAATGAGCAGTACTTC. This translates into CASSLKFNEQYF.

In the case of this clonotype: It may be a read error: a sequence one base away is much more abundant. The genes are TRBV25-1 and TRBJ1-4; possibly TRBD1 for D (6 bases). From germline, CDR1 is MGHDK and CDR2 SYGVNS. The CDR3 extends over 17 amino acids. Trimming took off 0 bases at V and 5 bases at J, with 16 bases between the two ends. CDR3 coding DNA: TGTGCCAGCAGTGAATATCGCCAACAGGGTAGGAATGAAAAACTGTTTTTT. This sequence encodes CASSEYRQQGRNEKLFF.

This clonotype appeared a few times. The chain couples TRBV11-2 to TRBJ1-6; no clear D gene. V lost 5 bases, J lost 6 bases, and 20 bases lay in between. Germline CDR1 SGHAT, CDR2 FQNNGV. CDR3 length: 17 residues. The CDR3 spells CASSRLVGDLPNSPLHF. The CDR3 bases are TGTGCCAGCAGCCGATTAGTGGGAGACCTACCTAATTCACCCCTCCACTTT.

This clonotype was seen more than once but under ten times. The gene calls are TRBV30 and TRBJ1-1; a weak D match, TRBD1 (6 bases). There are 14 residues in the CDR3. Trimming removed 5 bases at V and 0 bases at J, with 13 bases between. Germline CDR1 is GTSNPN and CDR2 is SVGIG (reference sequence). The CDR3 DNA follows: TGTGCCTGGGATCCGGGACAATTGAACACTGAAGCTTTCTTT. Protein: CAWDPGQLNTEAFF.

This clonotype has a count of ten or more. The V call is TRBV12-3 or TRBV12-4, the J call TRBJ2-1; 9 bases align to TRBD2. V gave up 2 bases and J gave up 5 bases; unmatched junction bases: 4. The CDR3 is 15 amino acids. This CDR3 reads CASSLRAGGHNEQFF. The CDR3 DNA reads as TGTGCCAGCAGTTTACGAGCGGGGGGCCACAATGAGCAGTTCTTC.

CDR3 nucleotide sequence: TGCAGTGCTGAAACGCGACTAGCGGGAGTGCAAGATACGCAGTATTTT. Translating gives CSAETRLAGVQDTQYF. V is TRBV20-1 and J is TRBJ2-3; 12 bases line up with TRBD2. The CDR3 is made up of 16 amino acids. The germline V gene has CDR1 DFQATT and CDR2 SNEGSKA (reference sequence). The ends lost 5 bases at V and 5 bases at J; junction bases unmatched: 11.

Details on this clonotype: Since a much larger clone is just one base distant, this may be a read error. The CDR3, as DNA: TGTGCCAGTCTAGGGGGCACCTACGGGCAGTACTTC. Translated: CASLGGTYGQYF. This chain links TRBV7-8 with TRBJ2-7, with 7 bases fitting TRBD1. CDR3 length: 12 residues. The V gene's germline CDR1 is SGHVS and CDR2 FQNEAQ.

At least ten counts were recorded for this clonotype. The chain joins TRBV4-3 to TRBJ1-5; 8 bases agree with TRBD1. The CDR3 runs 15 residues. The germline CDR1 and CDR2 sequences are LGHNA and YSLEER. Germline trimming cut 0 bases from V and 5 bases from J; bases unmatched to any gene: 3. The CDR3 DNA reads as TGCGCCAGCAGCCAAGAGGCAGGGGGCTATCAGCCCCAGCATTTT. This sequence encodes CASSQEAGGYQPQHF.

Of note for this clonotype: A read error may explain this, as a much larger clone is one base away. This chain links TRBV20-1 with TRBJ1-5, with 7 bases identical to TRBD1. The germline CDR1 and CDR2 sequences are DFQATT and SNEGSKA (reference sequence). The length of the CDR3 is 13 residues. CDR3 sequence: CSARGQDNQPRHF. DNA for the CDR3: TGCAGTGCTCGAGGACAGGACAATCAGCCCCGGCATTTT.

As for this clonotype: This may be a read error, as it is one base from a much larger clone. The rearrangement uses TRBV30 and TRBJ2-5; 12 bases are shared with TRBD2. With 3 bases clipped from V and 11 bases from J, the junction kept 10 bases outside the gene matches. The CDR3 has 14 amino acids. From germline, CDR1 is GTSNPN and CDR2 SVGIG (reference sequence). DNA for the CDR3: TGTGCCTGGAGAGGACTAGCGGGGCAGGGTGAGCAGTACTTC. Its protein product is CAWRGLAGQGEQYF.

This clonotype was found a few times. The chain couples TRBV10-2 to TRBJ2-1; 8 bases map to TRBD2. The length of the CDR3 is 13 residues. Germline V gives CDR1 WSHSY, CDR2 SAAADI. J gave up 9 bases and V 7 bases, and 8 bases lay outside the gene matches. The CDR3 is CASIGLAVGEQFF. CDR3 sequence (DNA): TGCGCCAGCATCGGACTAGCAGTTGGTGAGCAGTTCTTC.

This clonotype was detected many times. The chain uses TRBV12-3 or TRBV12-4 and TRBJ2-5; a possible D gene is TRBD2 (6 bases). The CDR3 is 15 residues long. V was shortened by 1 base and J by 4 bases, with 13 bases between the two germline ends. The CDR3 DNA follows: TGTGCCAGCAGTTTAGGGCTGCGGGGTGGAGAGACCCAGTACTTC. It encodes CASSLGLRGGETQYF.

Note on this clonotype: A much larger clone lies one base from this, so it may be a read error. This chain uses TRBV7-6 with TRBJ2-3, with 7 bases aligning to TRBD2. Germline V CDR1 and CDR2: SGHVS, FNYEAQ. This CDR3 contains 16 residues. The CDR3 sequence is CTSSSPTGGTADTQYF. CDR3 DNA: TGTACCAGCAGCTCTCCCACGGGGGGAACCGCAGATACGCAGTATTTT.

This clonotype was observed many times. The gene calls are TRBV7-2 and TRBJ2-5, with a possible D match to TRBD2 (6 bases). Trimming left V 6 bases short and J 9 bases short, with 17 bases between. This CDR3 contains 13 residues. Per germline, CDR1 SGHTA and CDR2 FQGNSA. The CDR3 reads CASRTGLPGAQYF. In nucleotides, the CDR3 is TGTGCCAGCAGAACCGGACTGCCGGGGGCCCAGTACTTC.

There are many counts of this clonotype. The chain uses TRBV29-1 and TRBJ1-2, with 11 bases identical to TRBD1. The CDR3 has 13 amino acids. The J segment lost 6 bases and the V segment lost 6 bases, leaving 6 bases of the junction unmatched. The germline CDR1 and CDR2 sequences are SQVTM and ANQGSEA. The CDR3 here is CSVGQGAGDGYTF. The CDR3 bases are TGCAGCGTCGGACAGGGGGCGGGGGATGGCTACACCTTC.

The rearrangement uses TRBV7-9 and TRBJ2-1; a possible D gene is TRBD1 (5 bases). This CDR3 has 13 residues. Deletions cut 2 bases from V and 9 bases from J, with 11 bases between. In germline, CDR1 is SEHNR, CDR2 FQNEAQ (reference sequence). CDR3 amino acids: CASSLPGMAEQFF. CDR3 DNA: TGTGCCAGCAGCTTACCAGGGATGGCTGAGCAGTTCTTC.

The V and J genes are TRBV24-1 and TRBJ1-1; 9 bases match TRBD1. This CDR3 spans 15 amino acids. From germline, CDR1 is KGHDR and CDR2 SFDVKD. The ends lost 4 bases at V and 5 bases at J; junction bases unmatched: 7. The CDR3 sequence: CATSDQTGGRTEAFF. The CDR3 DNA is TGTGCCACCAGTGACCAGACAGGGGGGAGAACTGAAGCTTTCTTT.

This clonotype was counted many times. The V gene is TRBV4-1, the J gene TRBJ2-1; 7 nucleotides align to TRBD1. The CDR3 has 16 residues. CDR1 and CDR2 from the germline V gene are MGHRA and YSYEKL. V shed 0 bases, J shed 7 bases, and the junction held 9 bases outside the gene matches. Written as DNA, the CDR3 is TGCGCCAGCAGCCAAGACGGCAGGGGGTACTTGAATGAGCAGTTCTTC. Protein sequence: CASSQDGRGYLNEQFF.

This clonotype occurred many times. The V and J genes are TRBV12-3 or TRBV12-4 and TRBJ1-2; TRBD1 matches at 7 bases. The CDR3 length is 15 residues. V shed 8 bases, J shed 7 bases, and the junction held 16 bases outside the gene matches. In nucleotides, the CDR3 is TGTGCCAGCTCGTCTCAGGGGGGGATCGGTAGTGGCTACACCTTC. As protein: CASSSQGGIGSGYTF.

This clonotype was detected once. A much more abundant neighbour one base away suggests this may be a read error. The chain joins TRBV6-5 to TRBJ2-4, with D perhaps matching TRBD1 (6 bases). The CDR3 is 14 amino acids. Germline V gene sequence: CDR1 MNHEY, CDR2 SVGAGI. V was clipped by 8 bases and J by 13 bases, with 24 bases between them. The CDR3 here is CASQGTTDGKGQYF. CDR3 sequence (DNA): TGTGCCAGCCAGGGGACGACTGATGGGAAGGGGCAGTACTTC.

This clonotype was observed a handful of times. The CDR3 DNA follows: TGCAGTGCTGGCGACGGGACTACGCCCTACAATGAGCAGTTCTTC. Translated, it gives CSAGDGTTPYNEQFF. This chain links TRBV20-1 with TRBJ2-1; TRBD2 matches 7 bases. The V and J ends lost 5 bases and 2 bases, in that order; junction bases with no gene match: 9. Germline values: CDR1 DFQATT, CDR2 SNEGSKA (reference sequence). The CDR3 runs 15 residues.